This T cell receptor beta chain was sequenced during a study of T-cell memory formation after mild COVID-19 (dated by TCRdb to the early 2020s). Background for the entire study: Most TCR sequence clusters were specific to one of the two donors. T-cell clones expanding and contracting after mild COVID-19 in two donors were tracked by longitudinal TCRalpha and TCRbeta repertoire sequencing. The cohort was made up of two young adult volunteers, one female and one male, who were previously healthy. Study-wide findings and limitations: SARS-CoV-2 specificity was not confirmed for the second-wave clones peaking on day 37. Balanced CD4/CD8 phenotypes were observed for clones contracting from day 15 to 85, whereas a bias towards CD4+ was observed for a second wave of clones expanding from day 15 to 37. Only a couple of mild cases were covered by the study, and larger cohorts that include severe cases with pre-infection samples were considered necessary. Some responding clones were found in pre-infection memory, which suggests that pre-existing cross-reactive memory T cells took part in the SARS-CoV-2 response. Contracting CD4+ clones were found mainly in CM and EM memory subsets, while CD8+ clones were enriched in EMRA.

Comment on this clonotype: There is no known antigen for this receptor. No quality values exist for individual bases; no much larger clone is one base distant.

The CDR3 covers 14 residues, taking in both the cysteine and the phenylalanine. The DNA shown is the 42-base CDR3, in frame from base 1. At the junction V is shortened by 1 base and J by 9 bases; bases outside the gene matches: 3. Ficoll-Paque density gradient centrifugation was the method used to isolate PBMCs. The listed sequencing device is Illumina NovaSeq 6000. TCRalpha and TCRbeta cDNA libraries were built by 5'RACE with constant-segment primers, adding sample barcodes and unique molecular identifiers. Trizol reagent was used to extract RNA from every sample. Library amplification was performed in two PCR steps, and a second sample barcode and Illumina TruSeq adapters were introduced in the second step. The libraries were sequenced on an Illumina NovaSeq using 2 x 150 bp paired-end reads. Per the source publication's procedure: The reads were demultiplexed and collapsed into UMI-guided consensus sequences using migec v1.2.7. With mixcr v2.1.11, UMI consensuses were aligned to TRA and TRB V and J templates and assembled into clonotypes. Clonotypes were classified as expanded or contracted when called significant by both edgeR and NoisET, with noise models trained on biological replicates. For edgeR calls, the thresholds were a false discovery rate-adjusted p below 0.01 and a log2 fold-change of 1. PCA with hierarchical clustering of max-normalized trajectories of the 1000 most abundant clonotypes was used as exploratory dynamics analysis. The CD4 or CD8 phenotype of responding clones was assigned using the separately sequenced CD4+ and CD8+ repertoires. The public reads were reanalyzed by TCRdb: fastp trimming at Q25, MiXCR alignment, in-frame beta chains only. When rows share a CDR3 protein, they turn into one entry using the most common DNA and genes. TCRdb's processing, not the study's, gives the V and J calls here. This sample comprises hundreds of thousands of distinct CDR3 sequences, about 20% of them detected only once. The ten largest clones take up 7% to 9% of the sample.

The sequenced sample was PBMCs or a T cell subset sorted from them (not recorded which). The rearrangement combines TRBV12-3 or TRBV12-4 with TRBJ2-1; a stretch of 10 junction bases matches TRBD2. This TCR was recovered from an adult woman who had mild COVID-19 (a few samples of this study predate the infection). The sample titles of this study are shuffled in the database, so cell type and time point are left out; the donor was told from shared clones. CDR3 sequence: CASSLGLAGAEQFF. The sequenced DNA: TGTGCCAGCAGTTTAGGGCTAGCGGGAGCTGAGCAGTTCTTC.